The rows below give T cell receptor beta chains drawn from one sample of a study of T cell repertoires in cytomegalovirus infection. In TCRdb, the reads were re-called with MiXCR into one record per CDR3 protein. The sample contains roughly 69,000 distinct CDR3 sequences, about 19% of which appear only once. These receptors lack a known antigen. The starting material was CD8+ T cells from cultured PBMCs, obtained from culture after CMV antigen stimulation. Receptor source: a human donor in good health (CMV status not recorded). Some clones in this sample may be carry-over from other donors' samples. Each CDR3 is given with its conserved first and last residue. The D gene is left open where the match is weak. Size is omitted from some rows. Given values are once, few, many or a class for expanded clones.

>TRBV7-2|TRBJ2-3|.|.
TGTGCCATCAGCTTATTCCGTGGGACAACGCGCGCAGATACGCAGTATTTT
CAISLFRGTTRADTQYF
>TRBV7-3|TRBJ2-1|.|few
TGTGCCAGCAGCCCAGGAGGGGTGCATGAGCAGTTCTTC
CASSPGGVHEQFF
>TRBV7-6|TRBJ1-5|.|few
TGTGCCAGCAGTCCCCCAGCAGGGCGATATAGCAATCAGCCCCAGCATTTT
CASSPPAGRYSNQPQHF
>TRBV7-9|TRBJ2-7|.|.
TGTGCCAGCAGAGACACGAGCTCCTACGAGCAGTACTTC
CASRDTSSYEQYF
>TRBV27|TRBJ2-7|TRBD2|.
TGTGCCAGCAGTTTGTCCTCTCCTGAGCGGGGGGGCCAAGGCGAGCAGTACTTC
CASSLSSPERGGQGEQYF
>TRBV6-2/TRBV6-3|TRBJ2-3|.|.
TGTGCCAGCAGTTATTACCATAGCACAGATACGCAGTATTTT
CASSYYHSTDTQYF
>TRBV7-2|TRBJ2-1|.|few
TGTGCCAGCAGCTTAGGAGCCAGTTCCTACAATGAGCAGTTCTTC
CASSLGASSYNEQFF
>TRBV4-1|TRBJ1-4|.|many
TGCGCCAGCAGCCTAGAGCCCCCCAGGGTGGGTGAAAAACTGTTTTTT
CASSLEPPRVGEKLFF
>TRBV7-2|TRBJ2-7|.|few
TGTGCCAGCAGCCCTGGATCCGCCTACGAGCAGTACTTC
CASSPGSAYEQYF
>TRBV7-2|TRBJ1-3|TRBD1|few
TGTGCCAGCAGCTCCCTCGGGACAGGGTGGAACACCATATATTTT
CASSSLGTGWNTIYF
>TRBV4-1|TRBJ2-7|.|.
TGCGCCAGCAGCCCTTCCCGGCACGGCTACGAGCAGTACTTC
CASSPSRHGYEQYF
>TRBV6-2/TRBV6-3|TRBJ2-7|TRBD1|.
TGTGCCAGCAGTCCCACCCGGACAGGGACCGAGCAGTACTTC
CASSPTRTGTEQYF
>TRBV7-9|TRBJ2-1|TRBD1|few
TGTGCCAGCAGCTTACCGGGACAGGGAACCTACAATGAGCAGTTCTTC
CASSLPGQGTYNEQFF
>TRBV27|TRBJ1-1|.|few
TGTGCCAGCAGACCCGGACAGTTAAACACTGAAGCTTTCTTT
CASRPGQLNTEAFF
>TRBV7-2|TRBJ2-5|.|many
TGTGCCAGCAGCTTCACCCCGGGGAAAGAGACCCAGTACTTC
CASSFTPGKETQYF
>TRBV20-1|TRBJ1-5|TRBD1|.
TGCAGTGCATCCCCGGGACAGGGCCTCGATCAGCCCCAGCATTTT
CSASPGQGLDQPQHF
>TRBV25-1|TRBJ2-5|.|.
TGTGCCAGCAGTTATGGACAGTTAGAGACCCAGTACTTC
CASSYGQLETQYF
>TRBV7-2|TRBJ2-3|.|.
TGTGCCAGCAGCTTAGCCCATCTCGACACAGATACGCAGTATTTT
CASSLAHLDTDTQYF
>TRBV7-9|TRBJ2-5|.|.
TGTGCCAGCAGCTCCCCTAGTATGTACCAAGAGACCCAGTACTTC
CASSSPSMYQETQYF
>TRBV2|TRBJ1-5|.|.
TGTGCCAGCAGTGACGACAGGTTTAGCAATCAGCCCCAGCATTTT
CASSDDRFSNQPQHF
>TRBV27|TRBJ2-3|TRBD1|.
TGTGCCAGCAGTAACCGGGACAGTTTCACAGATACGCAGTATTTT
CASSNRDSFTDTQYF
>TRBV7-2|TRBJ2-5|TRBD2|.
TGTGCCAGCAGCCCGGGACTAGCGCCCCCGCGGGAGACCCAGTACTTC
CASSPGLAPPRETQYF
>TRBV10-3|TRBJ2-7|TRBD1|few
TGTGCCATCAGTGAGGTCTGGACAGGGGACTCCTACGAGCAGTACTTC
CAISEVWTGDSYEQYF
>TRBV12-3/TRBV12-4|TRBJ1-2|.|few
TGTGCCAGCAGTCCAGGCGGCTATGGCTACACCTTC
CASSPGGYGYTF
>TRBV7-2|TRBJ1-2|TRBD1|.
TGTGCCAGCAGCTGGCCGGGACAGGGCCACTATGGCTACACCTTC
CASSWPGQGHYGYTF
>TRBV28|TRBJ2-1|.|.
TGTGCCAGCAGTCAAAAGGGACTGTACTACAATGAGCAGTTCTTC
CASSQKGLYYNEQFF
>TRBV7-6|TRBJ2-3|TRBD2|few
TGTGCCAGCAGCGGTGCGGGGGGCGTGGATACGCAGTATTTT
CASSGAGGVDTQYF
>TRBV6-6|TRBJ1-1|.|.
TGTGCCAGCGACAGGATAAAGATGAACACTGAAGCTTTCTTT
CASDRIKMNTEAFF
>TRBV12-3/TRBV12-4|TRBJ1-1|.|few
TGTGCCAGCAGTTTACTGAAACCCATCACAGGGAACACTGAAGCTTTCTTT
CASSLLKPITGNTEAFF
>TRBV7-2|TRBJ1-1|.|few
TGTGCCGTACAAACAGGGATCACTGAAGCTTTCTTT
CAVQTGITEAFF
>TRBV7-8|TRBJ2-2|.|many
TGTGCCAGCAGCTTAGAACAGTTGAGGCGTAGCACAGACACCGGGGAGCTGTTTTTT
CASSLEQLRRSTDTGELFF
>TRBV7-9|TRBJ2-7|.|few
TGTGCCAGCAGCTTGCCCGGGGGCTATAACCCTCTCTCCTACGAGCAGTACTTC
CASSLPGGYNPLSYEQYF
>TRBV7-4|TRBJ1-2|.|once
TGTGCCAGCAGAACCGGGGATTTTAACTATGGCTACACCTTC
CASRTGDFNYGYTF
>TRBV4-1|TRBJ2-7|TRBD1|few
TGCGCCAGCAGCCGCTACACAGGGGGCGCCTACGAGCAGTACTTC
CASSRYTGGAYEQYF
>TRBV7-2|TRBJ1-2|.|many
TGTGCCAGCAGCTTAGCACGGGCTTTCGGCTATGGCTACACCTTC
CASSLARAFGYGYTF
>TRBV7-2|TRBJ1-1|TRBD1|few
TGTGTCAGCAGGTCGGGACAGGAAGCTTTCTTT
CVSRSGQEAFF
>TRBV7-9|TRBJ2-3|TRBD2|.
TGTGCCAGCAGCCTGGTACCCAGCGGGGAAGCAGATACGCAGTATTTT
CASSLVPSGEADTQYF
>TRBV7-2|TRBJ2-7|.|.
TGTGCCAGCAGCTTCCGGACAGCTCCGTTGATGGGCTACGAGCAGTACTTC
CASSFRTAPLMGYEQYF
>TRBV27|TRBJ2-3|TRBD2|few
TGTGCCAGCAGTCACCCTAGGACTAGCGGGAGAAGTACAGATACGCAGTATTTT
CASSHPRTSGRSTDTQYF
>TRBV13|TRBJ1-2|.|few
TGTGCCAGCAGCCCCTCCCAGATTAGTCCACTCTATGGCTACACCTTC
CASSPSQISPLYGYTF
>TRBV12-3/TRBV12-4|TRBJ2-2|.|few
TGTGCCAGCTCCCGAAGTTTGGTCGGGGAGCTGTTTTTT
CASSRSLVGELFF